The 21 T cell receptor beta chains listed next were all sequenced from one sample in a study of blood T cells in healthy people across ages. Using a J-beta primer mix together with a sample-barcoded 5' primer, a second PCR was run for about 6 to 11 cycles. MiXCR was run by TCRdb on the 5' RACE reads, yielding one entry per CDR3 protein. The data contain 650,000 to 1,000,000 distinct CDR3 sequences, around 36% of them singletons. Sequencing was performed on blood. These receptor sequences come from a man younger than 35 in good health.

This clonotype was detected ten times or more. V and J are TRBV29-1 and TRBJ2-3, with D perhaps TRBD1 (5 bases). Germline V gene data show CDR1 as SQVTM and CDR2 as ANQGSEA. CDR3 size: 11 residues. Between the trimmed V and J ends, which lost 5 bases and 4 bases, there was a span of 7 bases. The CDR3 loop is CSVPQADTQYF. The CDR3 coding sequence is TGCAGCGTTCCACAGGCAGATACGCAGTATTTT.

The table lists this clonotype with a few counts. CDR3 coding DNA: TGTGCCAGCAGCCGGAGAGCGGGGGAGAGCACAGATACGCAGTATTTT. Protein: CASSRRAGESTDTQYF. J is TRBJ2-3 and V is TRBV4-2; TRBD2 agrees at 8 bases. This CDR3 contains 16 residues. Per germline, CDR1 LGHNA and CDR2 YNFKEQ. V lost 4 bases to trimming and J lost 0 bases; unmatched junction nucleotides: 6.

Remarks on this clonotype: A much bigger clone sits one base away, suggesting this may be a read error. This chain connects TRBV4-1 to TRBJ2-1, with 7 bases lining up with TRBD2. V shed 0 bases, J shed 9 bases, and the junction held 2 bases outside the gene matches. There are 13 residues in the CDR3. Germline V lookup: CDR1 MGHRA, CDR2 YSYEKL. The CDR3 DNA follows: TGCGCCAGCAGCCAAGAAGGGGAGGGTGAGCAGTTCTTC. Translation: CASSQEGEGEQFF.

As to this clonotype: A much larger clone differs by one base, so this may be a read error. The rearrangement joins TRBV5-1 to TRBJ1-4, with D possibly matching TRBD1 (6 bases). Germline V lookup: CDR1 SGHRS, CDR2 YFSETQ. The CDR3 is made up of 16 amino acids. CDR3 bases: TGCGCCAACAGCGCATCGGTCCCCAGGGGACGGGAAAAACTGTTTTTT. Encoded protein: CANSASVPRGREKLFF. Filled out from reference TRBV5-1 and TRBJ1-4, the complete variable domain reads KAGVTQTPRYLIKTRGQQVTLSCSPISGHRSVSWYQQTPGQGLQFLFEYFSETQRNKGNFPGRFSGRQFSNSRSEMNVSTLELGDSALYLCANSASVPRGREKLFFGSGTQLSVL.

The V gene is TRBV20-1, the J gene TRBJ1-1; the D gene is possibly TRBD1 (5 bases). The CDR3 is 14 residues long. Trimming removed 6 bases from V and 5 bases from J, with 19 bases in between. In germline, CDR1 is DFQATT, CDR2 SNEGSKA (reference sequence). CDR3 amino acids: CSARPPRVGTEAFF. The CDR3 DNA follows: TGCAGTGCGAGACCCCCCAGGGTGGGAACTGAAGCTTTCTTT.

Remarks on this clonotype: Just one base apart from a much larger clone, this may be a read error. The chain recombines TRBV4-2 with TRBJ2-7, with a tentative D call TRBD2 (6 bases). Germline CDR1 and CDR2: LGHNA and YNFKEQ. The V end was cut by 5 bases, the J end by 7 bases, with 15 bases between. The CDR3 has 13 amino acids. The CDR3 region is CASSAGTYNEQYF. Written as DNA, the CDR3 is TGTGCCAGCAGCGCCGGGACTTACAATGAGCAGTACTTC.

Turning to this clonotype: A junction boundary mismatches the germline segment, possibly from a read error. Written as DNA, the CDR3 is TGTACCAGCAGCCAAGAGCCGGGTCGGCAGTACTTC. This gives the protein CTSSQEPGRQYF. This chain uses TRBV14 with TRBJ2-5, with D uncertain. Germline CDR1 SGHDN, CDR2 FVKESK. CDR3 length equals 12 residues. Drawing the rest from reference TRBV14 and TRBJ2-5, the complete variable domain is EAGVTQFPSHSVIEKGQTVTLRCDPISGHDNLYWYRRVMGKEIKFLLHFVKESKQDESGMPNNRFLAERTGGTYSTLKVQPAELEDSGVYFCTSSQEPGRQYFGPGTRLLVL.

This clonotype was seen only a few times. A read error is possible here, since a much larger clone lies one base away. The chain uses TRBV12-3 or TRBV12-4 and TRBJ1-2, with a tentative D call TRBD1 (5 bases). The ends were cut back, 6 bases at V and 4 bases at J, with 12 bases in the middle. The CDR3 loop spans 13 amino acids. The CDR3 DNA reads as TGTGCCAGCAGCCCGGACGGGGGCTATGGCTACACCTTC. Its protein product is CASSPDGGYGYTF.

In regard to this clonotype: A junction end diverges from the germline sequence, so it may reflect a read error. The chain employs TRBV2 and TRBJ2-3; 12 bases line up with TRBD2. The length of the CDR3 is 16 residues. CDR1 is SNHLY, CDR2 FYNNEI, per germline. CDR3 nucleotides: TGTGCCAGCAGTTCCACTAGCGGGAGGAGCACAGATACACAGTATTTT. Translation: CASSSTSGRSTDTQYF.

This clonotype was seen a few times. The chain couples TRBV30 to TRBJ1-1; no firm D call. CDR1 and CDR2 from the germline V gene are GTSNPN and SVGIG (reference sequence). The V end was cut by 2 bases, the J end by 1 base, with 2 bases between. CDR3 length: 11 residues. CDR3 amino acids: CAWSWNTEAFF. DNA of the CDR3: TGTGCCTGGAGTTGGAACACTGAAGCTTTCTTT.

The chain uses TRBV20-1 and TRBJ2-1; TRBD2 aligns across 8 bases. Germline V gene data show CDR1 as DFQATT and CDR2 as SNEGSKA (reference sequence). CDR3 length equals 16 residues. J lost 4 bases, V lost 5 bases, and 13 bases had no gene match. The CDR3 DNA is TGCAGTGCTCGCCAACGGGGGGGCCGTTCGTACAATGAGCAGTTCTTC. Translation gives CSARQRGGRSYNEQFF.

The chain recombines TRBV7-9 with TRBJ2-3, with 8 bases aligning to TRBD1. Germline CDR1 SEHNR, CDR2 FQNEAQ (reference sequence). This CDR3 has 15 residues. Unmatched junction bases numbered 10, after V lost 4 bases and J lost 7 bases. This chain's CDR3 is CASSSRGQATNTQYF. CDR3 DNA: TGTGCCAGCAGCTCTAGGGGACAGGCTACCAATACGCAGTATTTT.

The table lists this clonotype with a few counts. The chain combines TRBV6-6 with TRBJ1-4; D ambiguous. CDR3 size: 13 residues. Trimming took 2 bases from V and 5 from J, leaving 6 bases between them. Germline V gene sequence: CDR1 MNHNY, CDR2 SVGAGI (reference sequence). CDR3 coding DNA: TGTGCCAGCAGTTACCTCGAAAATGAAAAACTGTTTTTT. Translation gives CASSYLENEKLFF.

Worth noting for this clonotype: Relative to the germline gene, one junction end is altered; a read error may explain this. The chain couples TRBV28 to TRBJ2-1; the D is unclear. The germline CDR1 and CDR2 sequences are MDHEN and SYDVKM. The CDR3 loop spans 11 amino acids. This chain's CDR3 is CTSRRNNEQFF. CDR3 DNA: TGTACCAGTCGACGGAACAATGAGCAGTTCTTC.

The chain carries TRBV12-3 or TRBV12-4 and TRBJ2-1; 8 nucleotides match TRBD2. The CDR3 is made up of 12 amino acids. J lost 10 bases, V lost 5 bases, and 4 bases had no gene match. CDR3 sequence (DNA): TGTGCCAGCAGTCGACTAGCGTACGAGCAGTTCTTC. This sequence encodes CASSRLAYEQFF.

A few counts support this clonotype. This sequence joins TRBV4-2 and TRBJ2-3; D gene uncertain. CDR1 is LGHNA and CDR2 is YNFKEQ in the germline V gene. CDR3 size: 15 residues. V was pared by 1 base and J by 5 bases, with 13 bases between. CDR3 bases: TGTGCCAGCAGCCAAGCCCTATCTAAAGTAGATACGCAGTATTTT. The encoded protein is CASSQALSKVDTQYF.

This clonotype came up a few times. V and J are TRBV15 and TRBJ1-5, with 8 bases fitting TRBD1. Germline assignment: CDR1 LNHNV and CDR2 YYDKDF (reference sequence). The CDR3 covers 17 residues. With 0 bases clipped from V and 7 bases from J, the junction kept 11 bases outside the gene matches. CDR3 sequence: CATSREGGTGGVQPQHF. Written as DNA, the CDR3 is TGTGCCACCAGCAGAGAAGGTGGGACAGGTGGGGTCCAGCCCCAGCATTTT. Together with reference TRBV15 and TRBJ1-5, the CDR3 gives the full variable domain: DAMVIQNPRYQVTQFGKPVTLSCSQTLNHNVMYWYQQKSSQAPKLLFHYYDKDFNNEADTPDNFQSRRPNTSFCFLDIRSPGLGDTAMYLCATSREGGTGGVQPQHFGDGTRLSIL.

Ten or more counts support this clonotype. The chain is built from TRBV6-1 and TRBJ2-1; no clear D. The germline CDR1 and CDR2 sequences are MNHNS and SASEGT. This CDR3 has 12 amino acids. The V gene lost 1 base and the J gene lost 8 bases, with 6 bases spanning the gap. CDR3 DNA: TGTGCCAGCAGTGAAGTCCCTTATGAGCAGTTCTTC. This encodes CASSEVPYEQFF.

This clonotype has more than one count but fewer than ten. The J gene is TRBJ2-7, the V gene TRBV16, with D uncertain. The germline V gene encodes CDR1 KGHSY and CDR2 FQNENV. This CDR3 has 15 residues. V shed 0 bases and J shed 0 bases, with 9 bases lying between them. DNA for the CDR3: TGTGCCAGCAGCCAATCCCCAGTAAGCTCCTACGAGCAGTACTTC. Translation gives CASSQSPVSSYEQYF.

Of note for this clonotype: Since a much larger clone is just one base distant, this may be a read error. The V call is TRBV7-9, the J call TRBJ2-4, with TRBD1 matching over 9 bases. This CDR3 spans 15 amino acids. Germline CDR1 SEHNR, CDR2 FQNEAQ (reference sequence). Here the CDR3 DNA reads TGTTCCAGCAGCTGGGACAGGGTAGCCAAAAACATTCAGTACTTC. Protein sequence: CSSSWDRVAKNIQYF.

V and J are TRBV28 and TRBJ2-7, with 10 bases aligning to TRBD1. The CDR3 runs 15 residues. CDR1 and CDR2 (germline): MDHEN, SYDVKM. Trimming removed 7 bases from V and 2 bases from J; junction bases left unmatched: 8. The CDR3 DNA is TGTGCCAGCACCATCAGGGACAGGGGAACCTACGAGCAGTACTTC. It yields the protein CASTIRDRGTYEQYF.